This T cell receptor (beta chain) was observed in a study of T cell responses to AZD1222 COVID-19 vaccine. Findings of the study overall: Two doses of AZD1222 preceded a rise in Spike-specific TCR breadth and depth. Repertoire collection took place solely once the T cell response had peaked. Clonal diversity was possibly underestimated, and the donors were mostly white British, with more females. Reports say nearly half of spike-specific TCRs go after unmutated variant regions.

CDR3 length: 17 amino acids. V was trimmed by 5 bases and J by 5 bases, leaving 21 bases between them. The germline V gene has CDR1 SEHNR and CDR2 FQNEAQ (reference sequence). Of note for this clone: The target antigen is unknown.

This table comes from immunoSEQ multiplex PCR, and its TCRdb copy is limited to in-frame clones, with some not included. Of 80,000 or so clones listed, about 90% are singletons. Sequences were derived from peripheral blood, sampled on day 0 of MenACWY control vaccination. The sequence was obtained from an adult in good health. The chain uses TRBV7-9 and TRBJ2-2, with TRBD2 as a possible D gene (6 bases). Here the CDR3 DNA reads TGTGCCAGCAGCCCGGCGGCAGGGACTCCCCCAACCGGGGAGCTGTTTTTT. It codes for CASSPAAGTPPTGELFF.